This TCR beta chain is drawn from a study of blood T cell repertoires in COVID-19. About the study: PBMCs, B-cell-depleted T cells, or T cells were the source of the cDNA or gDNA that made up the material.

V dropped 1 base and J dropped 6; count of bases not matched to a gene: 4. This CDR3 has 15 residues. Germline CDR1 SEHNR, CDR2 FQNEAQ (reference sequence). Original processing methods: How many nucleated cells were present was estimated from reference gene primer amplification. The table came from immunoSEQ multiplex PCR; TCRdb's copy has only in-frame clones and leaves some out. For V, J and clone size, that table is used; D and trimming come from the DNA. The profile covers 230,000 or so clones, with around four fifths appearing a single time and roughly 21% taken by the ten largest. J is TRBJ2-3 and V is TRBV7-9, with 10 nucleotides matching TRBD2. What was sequenced was peripheral blood. This TCR was recovered from a man younger than 45 with active or convalescent COVID-19. In DNA form, the CDR3 reads TGTGCCAGCAGCTTAGGTCTAGCGGGAGTGGATACGCAGTATTTT. This codes for CASSLGLAGVDTQYF.